This TCR beta chain was captured in a study of cytomegalovirus exposure and HLA in healthy donors. This clone was seen a single time. The antigen remains unidentified. Study-wide results and limits: Reported performance of the classifier showed diagnosis of cytomegalovirus status with high specificity and sensitivity. Earlier analysis looked at TCR beta V segments, and most were productive about 87% or about 30% of the time. In a later analysis, TCR beta V- and J-gene trimming showed a link to a missense DCLRE1C variant. Some V segments, including TRBV6-2 and TRBV6-3, were excluded as indistinguishable.

The PCR employed 60 Vbeta primers together with 13 Jbeta primers. The data were produced by immunoSEQ multiplex PCR, yet TCRdb's version contains in-frame clones alone and is incomplete. The sample lists approximately 89,000 clones; around 68% were seen once. The CDR3 loop spans 14 amino acids. The germline V and J ends were trimmed by 3 bases and 2 bases, with 11 bases remaining between them. CDR1 and CDR2 (germline): MDHEN, SYDVKM. The clonotype comes from a female donor in good health and CMV-seronegative. Material for sequencing was PBMCs. The chain couples TRBV28 to TRBJ2-7; tentative D call: TRBD2 (5 bases). The CDR3 region is CASSLTNKPYEQYF. The CDR3 DNA reads as TGTGCCAGCAGTTTGACTAACAAACCCTACGAGCAGTACTTC. The whole variable domain, remainder taken from reference TRBV28 and TRBJ2-7, is DVKVTQSSRYLVKRTGEKVFLECVQDMDHENMFWYRQDPGLGLRLIYFSYDVKMKEKGDIPEGYSVSREKKERFSLILESASTNQTSMYLCASSLTNKPYEQYFGPGTRLTVT.